What follows are 20 T cell receptor beta chains derived from one specimen sequenced in a study of blood T cell repertoires in COVID-19. Data came from immunoSEQ multiplex PCR; TCRdb stores just in-frame clones and leaves some out. The repertoire holds 170,000 or so clones, with approximately 87% as singletons. Specimen: peripheral blood. The receptors originated from a woman in her sixties or seventies with COVID-19, enrolled during active disease.

The chain is built from TRBV19 and TRBJ2-2, with a tentative D call TRBD1 (6 bases). This CDR3 region has 15 residues. Germline values: CDR1 LNHDA, CDR2 SQIVND (reference sequence). Between the trimmed V and J ends, which lost 8 bases and 3 bases, there was a span of 16 bases. The CDR3 reads CASGTQGPYTGELFF. The CDR3, as DNA: TGTGCCAGTGGAACTCAGGGGCCTTACACCGGGGAGCTGTTTTTT.

The chain employs TRBV3-1 (or the pseudogene TRBV3-2) and TRBJ2-3, with a possible D match to TRBD2 (5 bases). The CDR3 extends over 16 amino acids. The V and J ends lost 4 bases and 0 bases respectively, with 14 bases between them. Per the germline V gene, CDR1 is LGHDT and CDR2 is YNNKEL (reference sequence). Here the CDR3 reads CASSPPSSGSTDTQYF. The CDR3 nucleotides are TGTGCCAGCAGCCCCCCATCCAGCGGTAGCACAGATACGCAGTATTTT.

The rearrangement joins TRBV18 to TRBJ1-1, with 9 bases aligning to TRBD1. Germline V gene data show CDR1 as KGHSH and CDR2 as LQKENI. The length of the CDR3 is 14 residues. V gave up 3 bases and J gave up 5 bases; unmatched junction bases: 4. CDR3: CASSPTGGFTEAFF. The DNA of the CDR3 is TGTGCCAGCTCACCTACAGGGGGCTTTACTGAAGCTTTCTTT.

The chain links TRBV7-3 to TRBJ2-7, with D perhaps matching TRBD2 (5 bases). The germline gives CDR1 SGHTA, CDR2 FQGTGA. V was pared by 5 bases and J by 4 bases, with 21 bases between. The CDR3 length is 16 residues. CDR3 residues: CASSLRIVSGYYEQYF. DNA for the CDR3: TGTGCCAGCAGCCTACGTATTGTGTCGGGATATTACGAGCAGTACTTC.

V gene TRBV29-1 combines with J gene TRBJ2-1; D gene ambiguous. The V gene's germline CDR1 is SQVTM and CDR2 ANQGSEA. V lost 6 bases and J 1 base, leaving 10 bases between the germline ends. This CDR3 contains 13 residues. The CDR3 DNA sequence: TGCAGCGTGTCGCGCAGGTCCTACAATGAGCAGTTCTTC. It is translated as CSVSRRSYNEQFF.

The chain has TRBV6-2 or TRBV6-3 and TRBJ2-1; tentatively, D is TRBD2 (7 bases). Germline V lookup: CDR1 MNHEY, CDR2 SVGEGT. CDR3 length: 13 amino acids. The ends were cut back, 6 bases at V and 7 bases at J, with 13 bases in the middle. CDR3 nucleotide sequence: TGTGCCAGCAGCCCCGCGGGGGCGAATGAGCAGTTCTTC. Its translation: CASSPAGANEQFF.

This sequence joins TRBV30 and TRBJ1-6; D is possibly TRBD1 (5 bases). CDR1 is GTSNPN and CDR2 is SVGIG in the germline V gene (reference sequence). The ends were cut back, 0 bases at V and 5 bases at J, with 8 bases in the middle. The CDR3 totals 14 residues. The CDR3 here is CAWSVLQDNSPLHF. The CDR3 DNA sequence: TGTGCCTGGAGTGTTTTACAGGATAATTCACCCCTCCACTTT.

The rearrangement links TRBV14 to TRBJ2-7; D not certain. CDR3 length equals 15 residues. V lost 1 base and J 0 bases, leaving 10 bases between the germline ends. Germline V lookup: CDR1 SGHDN, CDR2 FVKESK. The CDR3 DNA is TGTGCCAGCAGCCAAGGAGAAAATCTCTCCTACGAGCAGTACTTC. Translating gives CASSQGENLSYEQYF.

The gene calls are TRBV3-1 (or the pseudogene TRBV3-2) and TRBJ2-5, with 7 bases identical to TRBD2. There are 15 residues in the CDR3. Germline V gene sequence: CDR1 LGHDT, CDR2 YNNKEL (reference sequence). J was trimmed by 1 base and V by 4 bases; bases with no gene match: 6. The CDR3 region is CASSLGAGLQETQYF. CDR3 nucleotides: TGTGCCAGCAGCCTGGGAGCGGGGCTCCAAGAGACCCAGTACTTC.

The genes are TRBV15 and TRBJ2-1; D is unresolved. CDR1 and CDR2 (germline): LNHNV, YYDKDF (reference sequence). Trimming removed 0 bases at V and 6 bases at J, with 12 bases between. CDR3 length equals 15 residues. The CDR3 region has the DNA TGTGCCACCAGCAGAGATCGTAACGGGTTCAATGAGCAGTTCTTC. This sequence encodes CATSRDRNGFNEQFF.

The chain combines TRBV6-6 with TRBJ2-7, with 11 bases identical to TRBD2. V dropped 2 bases and J dropped 1; count of bases not matched to a gene: 4. This CDR3 region has 16 residues. The V gene's germline CDR1 is MNHNY and CDR2 SVGAGI (reference sequence). Here the CDR3 reads CASSYLAGGPSYEQYF. DNA for the CDR3: TGTGCCAGCAGTTACCTAGCGGGAGGACCTTCCTACGAGCAGTACTTC.

The chain is built from TRBV7-2 and TRBJ1-2; a weak D match, TRBD1 (5 bases). The V and J ends lost 4 bases and 5 bases respectively, with 17 bases between them. From germline, CDR1 is SGHTA and CDR2 FQGNSA. CDR3 length: 15 amino acids. The CDR3 DNA reads as TGTGCCAGCAGCTACGTCGTCGGGGGATGGTATGGCTACACCTTC. This gives the protein CASSYVVGGWYGYTF.

This chain links TRBV19 with TRBJ2-7, with TRBD2 as a possible D gene (6 bases). The CDR3 covers 15 residues. Germline CDR1 reads LNHDA; CDR2 reads SQIVND (reference sequence). V was clipped by 3 bases and J by 0 bases, with 12 bases between them. The CDR3 protein is CASSMGGISSYEQYF. CDR3 DNA: TGTGCCAGTAGTATGGGAGGTATCAGCTCCTACGAGCAGTACTTC.

This clone showed up just a few times. The rearrangement links TRBV13 to TRBJ1-6; TRBD1 is a possible D gene (5 bases). The V end lost 2 bases, the J end lost 6 bases, and 17 bases lay between the germline ends. CDR1 PRHDT and CDR2 FYEKMQ come from the germline V gene (reference sequence). This CDR3 has 17 residues. The CDR3 spells CASSLFFRDSGNSPLHF. The CDR3 DNA reads as TGTGCCAGCAGCTTATTCTTCCGGGACTCGGGTAATTCACCCCTCCACTTT.

This clone was seen only once. The chain is built from TRBV6-2 or TRBV6-3 and TRBJ2-5; D may be TRBD2 (6 bases). Germline values: CDR1 MNHEY, CDR2 SVGEGT. V was pared by 2 bases and J by 4 bases, with 8 bases between. The CDR3 is 13 amino acids. The CDR3 DNA follows: TGTGCCAGCAGTTACGGGAGGATAGAGACCCAGTACTTC. Translating gives CASSYGRIETQYF.

The V gene is TRBV5-1, the J gene TRBJ2-7; TRBD1 matches 11 bases. The CDR3 contains 15 residues. Germline values: CDR1 SGHRS, CDR2 YFSETQ. V trimming: 5 bases; J trimming: 4 bases; junction bases outside the gene matches: 8. The CDR3 loop reads CASSSGTGGSYEQYF. DNA of the CDR3: TGCGCCAGCAGTTCCGGGACAGGGGGTTCGTACGAGCAGTACTTC.

This clone has only one observation. This rearrangement joins TRBV11-2 to TRBJ1-2; tentative D call: TRBD1 (6 bases). CDR1 is SGHAT, CDR2 FQNNGV, per germline. The CDR3 covers 14 residues. V lost 0 bases and J lost 8, with 13 bases in between. The DNA for the CDR3 is TGTGCCAGCAGCTTAGATCCCCGCGGGGGCGGCTACACCTTC. This gives the protein CASSLDPRGGGYTF.

This clone was seen only a few times. This rearrangement joins TRBV2 to TRBJ1-2; D uncertain. Germline CDR1 reads SNHLY; CDR2 reads FYNNEI. The CDR3 is 12 residues long. V dropped 5 bases and J dropped 8 bases, with 12 bases sitting between them. The CDR3 coding sequence is TGTGCCAGCAGTAATTATCCCGGGGGCTACACCTTC. It codes for CASSNYPGGYTF.

This sequence joins TRBV29-1 and TRBJ1-5; D remains ambiguous. This CDR3 spans 13 amino acids. V was pared by 7 bases and J by 9 bases, with 19 bases between. CDR1 and CDR2 (germline): SQVTM, ANQGSEA. As DNA, the CDR3 is TGCAGCGCCGGTCCCGGACCCGGAGGGCCCCAGCATTTT. It is translated as CSAGPGPGGPQHF.

V and J are TRBV30 and TRBJ2-1, with 9 positions matching TRBD2. CDR3 length: 15 residues. The germline gives CDR1 GTSNPN, CDR2 SVGIG (reference sequence). With V trimmed by 3 bases and J by 5 bases, 8 bases remained unmatched. The CDR3 nucleotides are TGTGCCTGGAGCCCCGGGACTAGCAGTAACAATGAGCAGTTCTTC. Its protein product is CAWSPGTSSNNEQFF. Full variable domain (outside the CDR3, taken from reference TRBV30 and TRBJ2-1): SQTIHQWPATLVQPVGSPLSLECTVEGTSNPNLYWYRQAAGRGLQLLFYSVGIGQISSEVPQNLSASRPQDRQFILSSKKLLLSDSGFYLCAWSPGTSSNNEQFFGPGTRLTVL.